This is a list of T cell receptor beta chains from one sample in a study of sequential checkpoint blockade in melanoma. Measured with immunoSEQ multiplex PCR; TCRdb has only the in-frame clones, and not every one. Of 5,300 or so clones detected, 22% appear once; the ten largest clones hold about 10%. Here the sequenced sample was tumor tissue (inferred from file names), taken from a patient given nivolumab and ipilimumab in sequence. These receptors originate from a human donor with melanoma. Each CDR3 is given with its conserved first and last residue. The D gene is left open where the match is weak. For some rows the clone size is stated as once, few or many, or as a class when expanded; others skip it.

j_call d_call v_call clone_size cdr3_nt cdr3_aa
TRBJ2-7 . TRBV28 medium-sized TGTGCCAGCAGAACAGGGCCCCCCTACGAGCAGTACTTC CASRTGPPYEQYF
TRBJ1-4 TRBD1 TRBV19 . TGTGCCAGTACCACAGGGGGATCTAATGAAAAACTGTTTTTT CASTTGGSNEKLFF
TRBJ2-1 TRBD2 TRBV6-8 . TGTGCCAGCAGCCCCCGGACTAGCGGGAGGAACGAGCAGTTCTTC CASSPRTSGRNEQFF
TRBJ1-1 TRBD1 TRBV7-1 many TGTGCCAGCAGCTCCACAGGGGAAACTGAAGCTTTCTTT CASSSTGETEAFF
TRBJ1-2 TRBD1 TRBV28 few TGTGCCAGCAGTCATGGACAGGATCGCATTTCTCGGAACTATGGCTACACCTTC CASSHGQDRISRNYGYTF
TRBJ2-4 TRBD2 TRBV19 few TGTGCCAGTAGTATAGGCCCAGCGGGGGGGGAAAACATTCAGTACTTC CASSIGPAGGENIQYF
TRBJ2-1 . TRBV28 few TGTGCCAGCAGTTTATTGTCGGGAATCTACAATGAGCAGTTCTTC CASSLLSGIYNEQFF
TRBJ2-7 . TRBV1 . TGCGCCAGCAGCCATACCGGGCCGGGCTACGAGCAGTACTTC CASSHTGPGYEQYF
TRBJ2-1 TRBD2 TRBV5-1 . TGCGCCAGCAGCTTTCCCCCGGGGGGTCTCAGCGATGAGCAGTTCTTC CASSFPPGGLSDEQFF
TRBJ2-1 . TRBV18 . TGTGCCAGCTCACCTCAACCGGGATACAATGAGCAGTTCTTC CASSPQPGYNEQFF
TRBJ2-2 TRBD2 TRBV6-8 few TGTGCCAGCAGTAACTACGGGGGGGCCGGGGAGCTGTTTTTT CASSNYGGAGELFF
TRBJ1-1 . TRBV11-3 large TGTGCCAGCAGCTTACCCGGGACGGCGAACACTGAAGCTTTCTTT CASSLPGTANTEAFF
TRBJ2-1 . TRBV11-3 few TGTGCCAGCAGCTTACGGGACTTCGCGGGGTGGGAGCAGTTCTTC CASSLRDFAGWEQFF
TRBJ2-7 . TRBV11-3 . TGTGCCAGCAGCTTGGGTACCGGGACGCCCTACGAGCAGTACTTC CASSLGTGTPYEQYF
TRBJ2-7 . TRBV11-3 medium-sized TGTGCCAGCAGCTTAGAGGGTTTCGACTCCTACGAGCAGTACTTC CASSLEGFDSYEQYF
TRBJ2-1 . TRBV19 . TGTGCCAGTAGTATGGGAACAGCTATCTACAATGAGCAGTTCTTC CASSMGTAIYNEQFF
TRBJ2-3 . TRBV28 few TGTGCCAGCATGCAGGGCCCCACTCCAGATACGCAGTATTTT CASMQGPTPDTQYF
TRBJ1-2 TRBD1 TRBV6-1 . TGTGCCAGCAGTGAAGCGTGGGACAGGAGCTATGGCTACACCTTC CASSEAWDRSYGYTF
TRBJ1-3 TRBD1 TRBV15 few TGTGCCACCAGCAGACACCGACCTGACAGGGGAGGTGGAAACACCATATATTTT CATSRHRPDRGGGNTIYF
TRBJ2-7 . TRBV10-3 medium-sized TGTGCCATCAGTGAGTCGAGACAGTCGAGCTCCTACGAGCAGTACTTC CAISESRQSSSYEQYF
TRBJ1-6 . TRBV5-1 medium-sized TGCGCCAGCAGCTTGGAACACAGGGCCTCCTATAATTCACCCCTCCACTTT CASSLEHRASYNSPLHF
TRBJ2-1 TRBD1 TRBV28 . TGTGCCAGCAGCCCTTTCCGGGGACAGCCTCCCTACAATGAGCAGTTCTTC CASSPFRGQPPYNEQFF
TRBJ2-5 TRBD2 TRBV10-2 . TGCGCCAGCAGTGTGCACACCGGACTAGCAGGAGAGACCCAGTACTTC CASSVHTGLAGETQYF
TRBJ2-7 TRBD2 TRBV11-3 many TGTGCCAGCAGCCTCGGACTAGCGGGAGCCGAGCAGTACTTC CASSLGLAGAEQYF
TRBJ2-5 TRBD2 TRBV11-3 many TGTGCCAGCAGCTCACGGACTAGCGGGGAAGAGACCCAGTACTTC CASSSRTSGEETQYF
TRBJ1-1 . TRBV28 few TGTGCCAGCATCTTGGTTTTGAACACTGAAGCTTTCTTT CASILVLNTEAFF
TRBJ2-7 . TRBV28 medium-sized TGTGCCAGCAGTACAAAAATCGCGAACAGGGCGAAGAGGCCCTACGAGCAGTACTTC CASSTKIANRAKRPYEQYF
TRBJ1-5 . TRBV28 few TGTGCCAGCAGTTTCGTGACGAGGGGAGGATCCCAGCATTTT CASSFVTRGGSQHF
TRBJ2-5 . TRBV11-3 many TGTGCCAGCAGCTTGGGAGGGGGGGGAGAGACCCAGTACTTC CASSLGGGGETQYF
TRBJ2-4 TRBD1 TRBV18 . TGTGCCAGCTCACCACTGCCAGGGGGAGCCAAAAACATTCAGTACTTC CASSPLPGGAKNIQYF
TRBJ2-7 . TRBV28 few TGTGCCAGCAGTTTATCGACGGAAGCCTACGAGCAGTACTTC CASSLSTEAYEQYF
TRBJ1-5 . TRBV28 . TGTGCCAGCAGTGTAGCTGTTTCGAATCAGCCCCAGCATTTT CASSVAVSNQPQHF
TRBJ1-1 . TRBV29-1 . TGCAGCGTTGAAGAACGCGGCAGGAACACTGAAGCTTTCTTT CSVEERGRNTEAFF
TRBJ1-5 . TRBV6-8 many TGTGCCATCAGTAGCCCAGGGAGGGATCAGCCCCAGCATTTT CAISSPGRDQPQHF
TRBJ2-1 . TRBV6-8 few TGTGCCAGCAGGGAACAGAGGTGGGACAATGAGCAGTTCTTC CASREQRWDNEQFF
TRBJ1-3 TRBD1 TRBV11-3 many TGTGCCAGCAGCGACCGGGACAGGGGGCCGCTGGATGGAAACACCATATATTTT CASSDRDRGPLDGNTIYF
TRBJ1-3 . TRBV6-8 few TGTGCCAGTGACCGCTCGGCCCGGGGAAACACCATATATTTT CASDRSARGNTIYF
TRBJ1-2 . TRBV19 . TGTGCCAGTAGTTCCCCCCCGCAGGTCGAGTCTGATGGCTACACCTTC CASSSPPQVESDGYTF
TRBJ1-1 TRBD1 TRBV5-1 few TGCGCCAGCAGCTTGACGGCAGGGGGCAACACTGAAGCTTTCTTT CASSLTAGGNTEAFF
TRBJ2-7 . TRBV6-8 . TGTGCCAGCAGTTATACAGATTATCGGCAGTACTTC CASSYTDYRQYF
TRBJ2-7 . TRBV6-8 . TGTGCCACTGAGGGGGACTCCTACGAGCAGTACTTC CATEGDSYEQYF
TRBJ2-1 . TRBV19 . TGTGCCAGTACAACCGGCCATGAGCAGTTCTTC CASTTGHEQFF
TRBJ2-7 . TRBV12-2 . TGTGCAAGTCGCTTACCTCGCGGACTAGCGGGGATCTACGAGCAGTACTTC CASRLPRGLAGIYEQYF
TRBJ2-2 . TRBV15 few TGTGCCACCAGCAGAGATCGTGCAGCGAACACCGGGGAGCTGTTTTTT CATSRDRAANTGELFF
TRBJ2-1 TRBD2 TRBV11-3 many TGTGCCAGCAGCTTGGGGGGGAGCGGTAATGAGCAGTTCTTC CASSLGGSGNEQFF
TRBJ1-2 TRBD1 TRBV11-3 many TGTGCCAGCAGCTTGAGTACAGGGGGCAGCTATGGCTACACCTTC CASSLSTGGSYGYTF
TRBJ2-7 TRBD2 TRBV15 . TGTGCCACCAGCAGAGTGGGACTAGCGGACAAATACGAGCAGTACTTC CATSRVGLADKYEQYF
TRBJ2-5 TRBD1 TRBV27 . TGTGCCAGCAGTACGGACAGGGGGCGCGGGACCCAGTACTTC CASSTDRGRGTQYF
TRBJ2-2 TRBD2 TRBV19 . TGTGCCAGTAACAGCGGGAGGGCCGGGACCGGGGAGCTGTTTTTT CASNSGRAGTGELFF
TRBJ2-2 . TRBV19 . TGTGCCAGTAGTATAGTCAGGACCGGGGAGCTGTTTTTT CASSIVRTGELFF
TRBJ2-7 . TRBV29-1 . TGCAGCGTGGTAAGAGACAGGGGAGGGTACGAGCAGTACTTC CSVVRDRGGYEQYF
TRBJ1-4 . TRBV14 . TGTGCCAGCAGCCAACGGCCTCTTTCAACTAATGAAAAACTGTTTTTT CASSQRPLSTNEKLFF
TRBJ2-7 TRBD1 TRBV6-8 . TGTGCCAGCATCACCCCAGGGGGCCACGAGCAGTACTTC CASITPGGHEQYF
TRBJ2-5 . TRBV10-3 . TGTGCCATCAGTGAGTCATCGTACCAAGAGACCCAGTACTTC CAISESSYQETQYF
TRBJ2-6 . TRBV15 few TGTGCCACCAGCAGAGGGCTCGGCTCTGGGGCCAACGTCCTGACTTTC CATSRGLGSGANVLTF